The rows below give T cell receptor beta chains drawn from one sample of a study of blood T cell repertoires in COVID-19. Profiling relied on immunoSEQ multiplex PCR, and the TCRdb table lists in-frame clones only, not all of them. Seen here are approximately 250,000 clones, nearly 85% observed once, and the top ten hold approximately 5.7%. Material for sequencing was peripheral blood. The source of these receptors is a human donor in a cohort sampled during active COVID-19. Each CDR3 is given with its conserved first and last residue. Fields, in order: V gene, clone size, D gene, J gene, CDR3 protein, CDR3 DNA. A D gene is named only where the DNA matches it firmly. Clone size is given for some rows only: seen once, a few or many times, or a class if the clone is expanded.

TRBV18	once	-	TRBJ1-2	CASSPTSGVRGYTF	TGTGCCAGCTCACCCACATCGGGGGTGAGGGGCTACACCTTC
TRBV9	-	-	TRBJ1-1	CASSATGTRTEAFF	TGTGCCAGCAGCGCTACCGGGACAAGGACTGAAGCTTTCTTT
TRBV28	-	-	TRBJ1-1	CASTIKQATEAFF	TGTGCCAGCACCATTAAGCAGGCCACTGAAGCTTTCTTT
TRBV11-3	-	TRBD2	TRBJ2-1	CASSLNPPSGWVGNEQFF	TGTGCCAGCAGCTTAAACCCCCCTAGCGGGTGGGTAGGCAATGAGCAGTTCTTC
TRBV9	-	-	TRBJ1-2	CASTEAEYNYGYTF	TGTGCCAGCACCGAGGCGGAGTATAACTATGGCTACACCTTC
TRBV5-6	-	-	TRBJ1-1	CASSFPTMNTEAFF	TGTGCCAGCAGCTTCCCAACTATGAACACTGAAGCTTTCTTT
TRBV3-1/TRBV3-2	-	-	TRBJ1-5	CASSQGQSSNQPQHF	TGTGCCAGCAGCCAAGGACAGAGTAGCAATCAGCCCCAGCATTTT
TRBV3-1/TRBV3-2	once	-	TRBJ1-4	CASSQQSGTNEKLFF	TGTGCCAGCAGCCAACAATCAGGGACTAATGAAAAACTGTTTTTT
TRBV5-6	-	-	TRBJ2-5	CASSKGLVQETQYF	TGTGCCAGCAGTAAAGGACTGGTCCAAGAGACCCAGTACTTC
TRBV12-3/TRBV12-4	-	-	TRBJ1-5	CASSSKGEQPQHF	TGTGCCAGCAGCTCTAAGGGAGAACAGCCCCAGCATTTT
TRBV4-2	few	-	TRBJ2-2	CASSPPSYRELFF	TGTGCCAGCAGCCCCCCTAGCTACCGGGAGCTGTTTTTT
TRBV4-2	-	-	TRBJ2-2	CASSHKEARGTGELFF	TGTGCCAGCAGCCATAAAGAGGCTAGGGGAACCGGGGAGCTGTTTTTT
TRBV18	-	-	TRBJ1-5	CASSPDSSNQPQHF	TGTGCCAGCTCACCGGACAGTAGCAATCAGCCCCAGCATTTT
TRBV29-1	-	TRBD1	TRBJ1-2	CSVEQGETSNYGYTF	TGCAGCGTTGAACAGGGGGAGACATCTAACTATGGCTACACCTTC
TRBV7-9	-	TRBD1	TRBJ2-3	CASSLFTGQGQDTQYF	TGTGCCAGCAGCTTATTCACCGGACAGGGGCAGGATACGCAGTATTTT
TRBV27	few	-	TRBJ2-5	CASSPGTYSQETQYF	TGTGCCAGCAGTCCTGGGACATACTCCCAAGAGACCCAGTACTTC
TRBV19	-	-	TRBJ2-2	CASSKQPGELFF	TGTGCCAGTAGTAAACAGCCCGGGGAGCTGTTTTTT
TRBV30	few	TRBD1	TRBJ1-2	CAWSPRRDRVNYGYTF	TGTGCCTGGAGTCCCCGCCGGGACAGGGTAAACTATGGCTACACCTTC
TRBV18	-	-	TRBJ2-7	CASSLQGQTYEQYF	TGTGCCAGCTCATTGCAAGGACAGACCTACGAGCAGTACTTC
TRBV11-3	-	-	TRBJ2-5	CASSSRVGVQETQYF	TGTGCCAGCAGCTCCCGGGTAGGGGTACAAGAGACCCAGTACTTC
TRBV11-2	-	-	TRBJ2-1	CASSLPTPGQTYNEQFF	TGTGCCAGCAGCCTTCCCACCCCCGGACAGACCTACAATGAGCAGTTCTTC
TRBV11-2	few	TRBD2	TRBJ2-1	CASSGRVDNEQFF	TGTGCCAGCAGTGGGAGGGTTGACAATGAGCAGTTCTTC
TRBV7-2	-	TRBD2	TRBJ2-7	CASSSRDYYEQYF	TGTGCCAGCAGCTCCCGGGACTACTACGAGCAGTACTTC
TRBV7-8	-	TRBD1	TRBJ1-5	CASSLGAGGSQPQHF	TGTGCCAGCAGCCTAGGGGCAGGGGGCTCTCAGCCCCAGCATTTT
TRBV5-1	-	TRBD1	TRBJ2-3	CASSSLESGGLEDTQYF	TGCGCCAGCAGCTCCCTGGAGTCAGGGGGTTTGGAAGATACGCAGTATTTT
TRBV3-1/TRBV3-2	-	TRBD1	TRBJ2-7	CASSQGQGRYEQYF	TGTGCCAGCAGCCAAGGACAGGGGAGATACGAGCAGTACTTC
TRBV5-1	-	-	TRBJ1-2	CASSLTGKEYGYTF	TGCGCCAGCAGCTTAACAGGGAAGGAGTATGGCTACACCTTC
TRBV6-6	-	TRBD1	TRBJ2-7	CASSYATGFEQYF	TGTGCCAGCAGTTACGCGACAGGGTTCGAGCAGTACTTC
TRBV5-4	-	TRBD2	TRBJ2-2	CASSLAGASGRAGELFF	TGTGCCAGCAGCTTGGCCGGAGCTAGCGGGAGGGCCGGGGAGCTGTTTTTT
TRBV7-9	-	-	TRBJ2-7	CAISGGKSYEQYF	TGTGCCATCTCCGGGGGAAAGTCCTACGAGCAGTACTTC
TRBV5-4	few	-	TRBJ1-6	CASSTDGGQSPLHF	TGTGCCAGCAGCACCGATGGAGGGCAGTCACCCCTCCACTTT
TRBV7-6	-	TRBD2	TRBJ2-3	CASSFSGGLNPDTQYF	TGTGCCAGCAGCTTCTCGGGGGGGCTTAACCCAGATACGCAGTATTTT
TRBV27	-	-	TRBJ1-6	CARRQSSYNSPLHF	TGTGCCAGAAGACAGAGCTCCTATAATTCACCCCTCCACTTT
TRBV6-1	-	TRBD1	TRBJ2-7	CASSDAQGARYEQYF	TGTGCCAGCAGTGACGCCCAGGGGGCGCGGTACGAGCAGTACTTC
TRBV4-1	-	-	TRBJ1-3	CASSQDPAGAVGNTIYF	TGCGCCAGCAGCCAAGATCCGGCAGGGGCCGTCGGGAACACCATATATTTT
TRBV28	-	-	TRBJ2-7	CASSSSQALSEQYF	TGTGCCAGCAGTTCGAGCCAGGCTTTGAGCGAGCAGTACTTC
TRBV27	-	TRBD2	TRBJ2-3	CASIQRGDFLDTQYF	TGTGCCAGCATACAGCGGGGGGACTTTTTAGATACGCAGTATTTT
TRBV5-8	-	TRBD2	TRBJ2-1	CASSLPTSGYGNEQFF	TGTGCCAGCAGCTTGCCGACTAGCGGGTATGGCAATGAGCAGTTCTTC
TRBV6-5	-	-	TRBJ2-7	CASSQGQLSYEQYF	TGTGCCAGCAGTCAGGGGCAGCTCTCCTACGAGCAGTACTTC
TRBV15	-	-	TRBJ1-1	CATSSNRRYTEAFF	TGTGCCACCAGCAGCAACCGGAGGTACACTGAAGCTTTCTTT
TRBV6-6	-	-	TRBJ2-7	CASSSKHLALAYEQYF	TGTGCCAGCAGTTCGAAGCATCTAGCTCTGGCCTACGAGCAGTACTTC
TRBV28	-	-	TRBJ1-5	CASTTLAYNYRDAQPQHF	TGTGCCAGCACCACACTGGCCTACAACTACAGGGACGCGCAGCCCCAGCATTTT
TRBV2	many	TRBD1	TRBJ1-5	CASSRTGVDQPQHF	TGTGCCAGCAGTCGGACAGGGGTGGATCAGCCCCAGCATTTT
TRBV28	-	TRBD2	TRBJ2-3	CASSWSGRATDTQYF	TGTGCCAGCAGCTGGAGCGGGAGGGCCACAGATACGCAGTATTTT
TRBV11-2	-	TRBD1	TRBJ1-1	CASSSRTGMNTEAFF	TGTGCCAGCAGCTCCCGGACAGGTATGAACACTGAAGCTTTCTTT
TRBV3-1/TRBV3-2	-	-	TRBJ2-7	CASSSTYEQYF	TGTGCCAGCAGCTCCACCTACGAGCAGTACTTC
TRBV6-6	-	TRBD1	TRBJ1-1	CASSYGDSNTEAFF	TGTGCCAGCAGTTACGGGGACAGTAACACTGAAGCTTTCTTT
TRBV10-3	-	TRBD2	TRBJ2-1	CAISVTSGGLQFF	TGTGCCATCAGTGTTACTAGCGGGGGGTTGCAGTTCTTC
TRBV7-6	-	-	TRBJ2-5	CASSLRLKETQYF	TGTGCCAGCAGCTTACGTCTAAAAGAGACCCAGTACTTC